This T cell receptor (beta chain) comes out of a study of shared clonotypes between healthy human individuals. Comment on this clone: Its cognate antigen is unknown.

This table comes from immunoSEQ multiplex PCR, and its TCRdb copy is limited to in-frame clones, with some not included. The sample holds 2 million to 2.5 million clones, approximately 95% seen once. Whole-study results and caveats: In contrast to clonotypes shared by all four donors, non-shared clonotypes had lower generation probabilities.

The trim removed 6 bases at V and 7 bases at J, leaving 6 bases unmatched. CDR3 length equals 13 residues. Germline-derived CDR1 and CDR2 are SNHLY and FYNNEI. The chain is built from TRBV2 and TRBJ1-5; 7 bases agree with TRBD1. The source of this sequence is a man aged 18 to 30 in good health. Some clones in this sample may be carry-over from other donors' samples. The material sequenced was naive CD4+ T cells from PBMCs. The subset was: CD45RA+ positively selected. The CDR3 region is CASSDNRGQPQHF. CDR3 sequence (DNA): TGTGCCAGCAGCGACAACAGGGGCCAGCCCCAGCATTTT. Full variable domain (remainder filled in from reference TRBV2 and TRBJ1-5): EPEVTQTPSHQVTQMGQEVILRCVPISNHLYFYWYRQILGQKVEFLVSFYNNEISEKSEIFDDQFSVERPDGSNFTLKIRSTKLEDSAMYFCASSDNRGQPQHFGDGTRLSIL.